One sample yielded the 9 T cell receptor beta chains listed below, sequenced in a study of blood T cell repertoires in COVID-19. The assay was immunoSEQ multiplex PCR, and TCRdb's table has in-frame clones only and misses some. The sample lists some 210,000 clones, more than 70% occurring once. The sequenced material came from PBMCs or T cells enriched from blood (not recorded which). The origin of the receptors is a man aged 25 to 40 with acute COVID-19.

V and J are TRBV29-1 and TRBJ1-1, with D uncertain. The germline CDR1 and CDR2 sequences are SQVTM and ANQGSEA. The CDR3 covers 15 residues. V was trimmed by 8 bases and J by 2 bases, leaving 21 bases between them. The CDR3 loop reads CSQRPSVHINTEAFF. CDR3 sequence (DNA): TGCAGCCAGCGACCGAGTGTCCATATTAACACTGAAGCTTTCTTT.

This clone showed up just once. J is TRBJ2-5 and V is TRBV25-1; TRBD1 aligns across 10 bases. V shed 4 bases and J 5 bases; nucleotides not matched to a gene: 7. Germline values: CDR1 MGHDK, CDR2 SYGVNS. This CDR3 comprises 15 residues. CDR3 sequence: CASSVRDRGMETQYF. In DNA form, the CDR3 reads TGTGCCAGCAGTGTAAGGGACAGGGGTATGGAGACCCAGTACTTC.

The chain combines TRBV5-1 with TRBJ2-3, with 10 bases matching TRBD2. CDR1 SGHRS and CDR2 YFSETQ come from the germline V gene. This CDR3 spans 18 amino acids. The trim removed 0 bases at V and 0 bases at J, leaving 7 bases unmatched. CDR3 region: CASSLVLAGALSTDTQYF. The CDR3 DNA is TGCGCCAGCAGCTTGGTGCTAGCGGGGGCCCTTAGCACAGATACGCAGTATTTT.

This clone has more than one count but fewer than ten. This chain connects TRBV11-2 to TRBJ2-6; D may be TRBD1 (6 bases). Germline CDR1 reads SGHAT; CDR2 reads FQNNGV. Trimming shortened V by 7 bases and J by 1 base, and 14 bases separated the two germline ends. CDR3 size: 16 residues. DNA for the CDR3: TGTGCCAGCACCACCATAAGGGGGTCTGGGGCCAACGTCCTGACTTTC. Translating gives CASTTIRGSGANVLTF.

J is TRBJ1-5 and V is TRBV6-4; D is possibly TRBD1 (5 bases). Germline CDR1 reads MRHNA; CDR2 reads SNTAGT. V was cut by 5 bases and J by 1 base, with 12 bases left in between. This CDR3 comprises 15 residues. This chain's CDR3 is CASSLQEGSNQPQHF. The CDR3 region has the DNA TGTGCCAGCAGTTTACAGGAGGGCAGCAATCAGCCCCAGCATTTT.

The CDR3 region has the DNA TGCGCCAGCAGCTCCCAGACTAGCGGCCCGGAGACCCAGTACTTC. It is translated as CASSSQTSGPETQYF. The V gene is TRBV5-1, the J gene TRBJ2-5, with 9 bases identical to TRBD2. The J segment lost 5 bases and the V segment lost 3 bases, leaving 8 bases of the junction unmatched. Germline CDR1 SGHRS, CDR2 YFSETQ. This CDR3 spans 15 amino acids.

This chain joins TRBV5-1 and TRBJ1-4; D perhaps matches TRBD1 (6 bases). This CDR3 is built from 16 residues. The V gene lost 4 bases and the J gene lost 3 bases, with 16 bases spanning the gap. CDR1 is SGHRS and CDR2 is YFSETQ in the germline V gene. The CDR3 DNA sequence: TGCGCCAGCAGCCTACAGGGCGCCGTAGCTAATGAAAAACTGTTTTTT. This codes for CASSLQGAVANEKLFF.

This sequence joins TRBV7-9 and TRBJ1-2; D not certain. The germline V and J ends were trimmed by 4 bases and 4 bases, with 10 bases remaining between them. Germline values: CDR1 SEHNR, CDR2 FQNEAQ (reference sequence). This CDR3 is built from 13 residues. The CDR3 protein is CASSSGRVYGYTF. CDR3 sequence (DNA): TGTGCCAGCAGCTCCGGCCGGGTCTATGGCTACACCTTC.

The table lists this clone with a count of one. The chain recombines TRBV4-2 with TRBJ2-7; 8 bases are shared with TRBD2. Germline V CDR1 and CDR2: LGHNA, YNFKEQ. CDR3 length equals 14 residues. Trimming took 4 bases from V and 2 from J; bases not matched to a gene: 4. This chain's CDR3 is CASSPGGGTYEQYF. The CDR3 coding sequence is TGTGCCAGCAGCCCCGGGGGGGGCACCTACGAGCAGTACTTC.